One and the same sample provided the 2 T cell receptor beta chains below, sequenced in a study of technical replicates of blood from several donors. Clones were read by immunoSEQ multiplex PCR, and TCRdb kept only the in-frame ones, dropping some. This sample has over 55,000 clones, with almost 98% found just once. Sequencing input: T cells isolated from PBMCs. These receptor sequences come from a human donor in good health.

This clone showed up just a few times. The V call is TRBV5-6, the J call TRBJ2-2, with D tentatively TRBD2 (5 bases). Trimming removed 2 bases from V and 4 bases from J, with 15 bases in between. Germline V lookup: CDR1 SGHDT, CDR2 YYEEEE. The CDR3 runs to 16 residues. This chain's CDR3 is CASSLRLPRGTGELFF. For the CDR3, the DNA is TGTGCCAGCAGCTTACGGCTTCCACGGGGCACCGGGGAGCTGTTTTTT.

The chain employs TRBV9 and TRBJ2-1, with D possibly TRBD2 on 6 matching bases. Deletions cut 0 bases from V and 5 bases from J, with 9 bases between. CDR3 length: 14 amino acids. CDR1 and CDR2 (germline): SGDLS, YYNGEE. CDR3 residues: CASSVAERDNEQFF. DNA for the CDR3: TGTGCCAGCAGCGTAGCTGAGCGGGACAATGAGCAGTTCTTC.